The 8 T cell receptor beta chains below come from one sample, sequenced in a study of PD-1 blockade in classical Hodgkin lymphoma. Assay: immunoSEQ multiplex PCR; the TCRdb copy retains only in-frame clones and omits some. The sample consists of tens of thousands of clones, 81% of them appearing once. Stated time point: cycle 4 day 1 (C4D1), after five to seven weeks of nivolumab. Brentuximab vedotin exposure varied, and every patient relapsed after autologous stem cell transplantation. Here the sequenced sample was peripheral blood mononuclear cells (PBMCs), taken before the fourth cycle of nivolumab. These receptors were obtained from a human donor with classical Hodgkin lymphoma.

This clone is medium-sized (0.01 to 0.1%). V is TRBV6-5 and J is TRBJ1-1, with D possibly matching TRBD1 (5 bases). V was cut by 3 bases and J by 1 base, with 9 bases left in between. The CDR3 runs to 14 residues. CDR1 MNHEY and CDR2 SVGAGI come from the germline V gene. The chain's CDR3 is CASSYTDRNTEAFF. The CDR3 DNA is TGTGCCAGCAGTTATACCGACAGGAACACTGAAGCTTTCTTT.

V gene TRBV7-8 combines with J gene TRBJ1-6; D unresolved. The CDR3 runs 12 residues. Germline CDR1 is SGHVS and CDR2 is FQNEAQ. V shed 1 base and J shed 11 bases, with 6 bases lying between them. This CDR3 reads CASSLERPPLHF. CDR3 coding DNA: TGTGCCAGCAGCTTAGAAAGGCCACCCCTCCACTTT.

The chain recombines TRBV2 with TRBJ1-4; D is undetermined. The ends were cut back, 7 bases at V and 6 bases at J, with 6 bases in the middle. The CDR3 loop spans 11 amino acids. Germline V CDR1 and CDR2: SNHLY, FYNNEI. CDR3 DNA sequence: TGTGCCAGCAATCGCGATGAAAAACTGTTTTTT. Its protein product is CASNRDEKLFF.

The V call is TRBV6-5, the J call TRBJ1-2; 7 bases are a match to TRBD1. The germline CDR1 and CDR2 sequences are MNHEY and SVGAGI. J was trimmed by 8 bases and V by 4 bases; bases with no gene match: 4. The CDR3 sequence is 12 residues long. CDR3 region: CASSFTGVGYTF. CDR3 in DNA: TGTGCCAGCAGTTTCACAGGGGTCGGCTACACCTTC.

This clone was recorded a few times. The chain combines TRBV4-3 with TRBJ1-6; D remains unclear. V shed 0 bases and J shed 9 bases, with 6 bases lying between them. The germline CDR1 and CDR2 sequences are LGHNA and YSLEER. CDR3 length: 13 residues. The chain's CDR3 is CASSQDGGSPLHF. DNA of the CDR3: TGCGCCAGCAGCCAAGATGGAGGTTCACCCCTCCACTTT.

The J gene is TRBJ1-5, the V gene TRBV19; TRBD1 agrees at 9 bases. With V trimmed by 3 bases and J by 6 bases, 3 bases remained unmatched. Germline V gene sequence: CDR1 LNHDA, CDR2 SQIVND (reference sequence). CDR3 size: 14 residues. The CDR3, as DNA: TGTGCCAGTAGTATGGGACAGGGAAGTCAGCCCCAGCATTTT. Translating it yields CASSMGQGSQPQHF.

The chain is built from TRBV6-1 and TRBJ1-6; D is undetermined. The CDR3 is 16 amino acids. CDR1 and CDR2 (germline): MNHNS, SASEGT. The V gene lost 0 bases and the J gene lost 3 bases, with 9 bases spanning the gap. The CDR3 reads CASSEARTVYNSPLHF. CDR3 in DNA: TGTGCCAGCAGTGAAGCTAGGACGGTCTATAATTCACCCCTCCACTTT.

The chain combines TRBV5-1 with TRBJ2-5; D unclear. Germline V gene sequence: CDR1 SGHRS, CDR2 YFSETQ. V dropped 5 bases and J dropped 5 bases, with 7 bases sitting between them. The CDR3 has 11 amino acids. The CDR3 protein is CASSRQETQYF. CDR3 bases: TGCGCCAGCAGTCGGCAGGAGACCCAGTACTTC. Full variable domain (outside the CDR3, taken from reference TRBV5-1 and TRBJ2-5): KAGVTQTPRYLIKTRGQQVTLSCSPISGHRSVSWYQQTPGQGLQFLFEYFSETQRNKGNFPGRFSGRQFSNSRSEMNVSTLELGDSALYLCASSRQETQYFGPGTRLLVL.